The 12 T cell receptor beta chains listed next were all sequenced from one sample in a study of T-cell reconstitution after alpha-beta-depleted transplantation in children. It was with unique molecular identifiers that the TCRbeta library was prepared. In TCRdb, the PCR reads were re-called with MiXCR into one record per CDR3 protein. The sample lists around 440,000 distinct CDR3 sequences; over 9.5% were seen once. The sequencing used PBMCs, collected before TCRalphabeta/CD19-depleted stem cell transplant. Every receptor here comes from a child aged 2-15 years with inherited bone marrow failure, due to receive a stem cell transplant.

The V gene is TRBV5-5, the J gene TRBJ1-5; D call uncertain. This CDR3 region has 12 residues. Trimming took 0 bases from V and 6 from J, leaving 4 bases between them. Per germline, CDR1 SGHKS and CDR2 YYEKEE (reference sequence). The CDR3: CASSLGLQPQHF. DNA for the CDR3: TGTGCCAGCAGCTTGGGTCTTCAGCCCCAGCATTTT.

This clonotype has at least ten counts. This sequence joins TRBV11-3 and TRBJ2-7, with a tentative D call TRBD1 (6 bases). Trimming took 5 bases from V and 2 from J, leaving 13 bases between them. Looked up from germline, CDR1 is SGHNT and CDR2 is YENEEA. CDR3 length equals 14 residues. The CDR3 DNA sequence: TGTGCCAGCAGCGATAAGAACAGGGCCTACGAGCAGTACTTC. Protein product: CASSDKNRAYEQYF. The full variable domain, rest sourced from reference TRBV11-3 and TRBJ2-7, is EAGVVQSPRYKIIEKKQPVAFWCNPISGHNTLYWYLQNLGQGPELLIRYENEEAVDDSQLPKDRFSAERLKGVDSTLKIQPAELGDSAVYLCASSDKNRAYEQYFGPGTRLTVT.

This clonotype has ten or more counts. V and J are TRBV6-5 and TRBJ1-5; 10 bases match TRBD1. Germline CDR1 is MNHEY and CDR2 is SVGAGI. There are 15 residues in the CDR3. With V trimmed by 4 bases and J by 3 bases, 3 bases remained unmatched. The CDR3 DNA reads TGTGCCAGCAGTTGGACAGGGGGAGCCAATCAGCCCCAGCATTTT. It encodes CASSWTGGANQPQHF.

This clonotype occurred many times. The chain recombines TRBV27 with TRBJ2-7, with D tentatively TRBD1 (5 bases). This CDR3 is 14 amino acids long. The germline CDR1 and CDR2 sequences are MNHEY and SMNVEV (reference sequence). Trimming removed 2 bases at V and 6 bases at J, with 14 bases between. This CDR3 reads CASSLQQGWSEQYF. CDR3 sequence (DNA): TGTGCCAGCAGTTTACAGCAGGGATGGAGCGAGCAGTACTTC.

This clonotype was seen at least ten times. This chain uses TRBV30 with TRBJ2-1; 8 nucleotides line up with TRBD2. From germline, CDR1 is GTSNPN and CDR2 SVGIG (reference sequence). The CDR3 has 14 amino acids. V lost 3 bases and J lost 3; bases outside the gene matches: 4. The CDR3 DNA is TGTGCCTGGAGGGGAGCGGGAGACTACAATGAGCAGTTCTTC. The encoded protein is CAWRGAGDYNEQFF. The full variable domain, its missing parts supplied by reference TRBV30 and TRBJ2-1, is SQTIHQWPATLVQPVGSPLSLECTVEGTSNPNLYWYRQAAGRGLQLLFYSVGIGQISSEVPQNLSASRPQDRQFILSSKKLLLSDSGFYLCAWRGAGDYNEQFFGPGTRLTVL.

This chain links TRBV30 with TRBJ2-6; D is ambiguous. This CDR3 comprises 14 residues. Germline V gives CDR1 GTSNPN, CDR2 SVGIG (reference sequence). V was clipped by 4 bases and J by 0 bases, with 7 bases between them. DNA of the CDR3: TGTGCCTGGACCCAGAGCTCTGGGGCCAACGTCCTGACTTTC. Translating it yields CAWTQSSGANVLTF.

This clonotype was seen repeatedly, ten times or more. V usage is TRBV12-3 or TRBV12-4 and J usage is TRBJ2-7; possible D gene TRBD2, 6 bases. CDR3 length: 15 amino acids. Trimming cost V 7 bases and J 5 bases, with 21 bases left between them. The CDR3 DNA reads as TGTGCCAGCACCTTACCCGGGACTCAATTCCACGAGCAGTACTTC. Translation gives CASTLPGTQFHEQYF.

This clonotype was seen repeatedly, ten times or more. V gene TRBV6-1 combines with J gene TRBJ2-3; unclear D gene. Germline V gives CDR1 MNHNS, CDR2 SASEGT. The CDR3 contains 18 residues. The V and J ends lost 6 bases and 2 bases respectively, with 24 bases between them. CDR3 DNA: TGTGCCAGCAGCGTTGGACGCACAACAGACGCTCCCACAGATACGCAGTATTTT. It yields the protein CASSVGRTTDAPTDTQYF.

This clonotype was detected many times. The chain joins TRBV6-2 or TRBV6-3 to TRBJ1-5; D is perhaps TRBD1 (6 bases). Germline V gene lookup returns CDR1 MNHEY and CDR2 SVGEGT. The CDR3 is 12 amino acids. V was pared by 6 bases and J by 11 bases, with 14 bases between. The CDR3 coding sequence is TGTGCCAGCAGCTATCGGGAGGGGGCCCAGCATTTT. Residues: CASSYREGAQHF.

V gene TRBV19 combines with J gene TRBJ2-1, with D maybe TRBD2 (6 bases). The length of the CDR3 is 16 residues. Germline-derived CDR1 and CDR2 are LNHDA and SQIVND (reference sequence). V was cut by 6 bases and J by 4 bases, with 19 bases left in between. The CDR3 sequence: CASSYTRGRLYNEQFF. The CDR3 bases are TGTGCCAGTAGCTATACACGGGGGAGGCTTTACAATGAGCAGTTCTTC.

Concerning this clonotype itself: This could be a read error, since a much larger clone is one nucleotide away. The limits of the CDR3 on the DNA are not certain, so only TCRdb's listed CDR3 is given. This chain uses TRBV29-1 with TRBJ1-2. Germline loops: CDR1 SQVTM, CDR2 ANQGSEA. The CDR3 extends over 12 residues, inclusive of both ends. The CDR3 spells CTVMLRNYGCTF.

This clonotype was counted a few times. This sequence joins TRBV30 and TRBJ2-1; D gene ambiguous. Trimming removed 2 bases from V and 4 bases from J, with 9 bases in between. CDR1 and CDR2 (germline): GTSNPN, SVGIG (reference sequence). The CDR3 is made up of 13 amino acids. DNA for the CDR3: TGTGCCTGGAGTCGTGGAGTTTACAATGAGCAGTTCTTC. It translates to CAWSRGVYNEQFF.